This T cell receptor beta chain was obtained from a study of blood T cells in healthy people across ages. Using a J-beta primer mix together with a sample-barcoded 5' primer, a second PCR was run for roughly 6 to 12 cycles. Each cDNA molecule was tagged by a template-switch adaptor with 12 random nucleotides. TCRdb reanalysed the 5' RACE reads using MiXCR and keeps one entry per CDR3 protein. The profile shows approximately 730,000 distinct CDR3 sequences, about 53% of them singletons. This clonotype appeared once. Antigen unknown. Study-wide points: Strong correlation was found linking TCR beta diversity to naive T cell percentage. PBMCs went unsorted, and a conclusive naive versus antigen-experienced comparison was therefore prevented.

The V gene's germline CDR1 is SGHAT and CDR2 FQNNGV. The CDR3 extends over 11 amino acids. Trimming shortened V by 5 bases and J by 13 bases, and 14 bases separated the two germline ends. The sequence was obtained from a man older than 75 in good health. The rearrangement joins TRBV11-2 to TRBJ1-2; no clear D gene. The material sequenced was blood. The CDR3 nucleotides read TGTGCCAGCAGCCAAGGGTCGGATCGCACCTTC. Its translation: CASSQGSDRTF.